Sequencing of this T cell receptor beta chain was carried out in a study of blood T cell repertoires in COVID-19. The table came from immunoSEQ multiplex PCR; TCRdb's copy has only in-frame clones and leaves some out. Of tens of thousands of clones listed, 80% to 85% are singletons. Trimming removed 4 bases at V and 9 bases at J, with 15 bases between. Germline CDR1 reads LGHDT; CDR2 reads YNNKEL (reference sequence). The CDR3 contains 13 residues. This chain links TRBV3-1 (or the pseudogene TRBV3-2) with TRBJ1-2; D not resolved. The specimen was peripheral blood. The sequence derives from a human donor in a cohort sampled during active COVID-19. The DNA for the CDR3 is TGTGCCAGCAGCCCCCGGGTCCGTGAGAGCTACACCTTC. Residues: CASSPRVRESYTF.